This T cell receptor beta chain was captured in a study of shared clonotypes between healthy human individuals. Findings and caveats of the study: Rarefaction indicated that sorted-subset sequencing remained incomplete although depth was large.

The junction had 6 bases not matched to a gene; V was cut back by 10 bases and J by 0 bases. This CDR3 region has 14 residues. Germline CDR1 reads MNHEY; CDR2 reads SVGAGI. As to this clone: Its antigen is not known. Other nucleotide sequences in the sample specify the same CDR3.

Profiling relied on immunoSEQ multiplex PCR, and the TCRdb table lists in-frame clones only, not all of them. The data show 2 million to 2.5 million clones, around 95% seen once. The J gene is TRBJ2-3, the V gene TRBV6-5; TRBD1 aligns across 8 bases. Sequenced material: naive CD4+ T cells sorted from blood. Subset specified: CD45RA+ positively selected. This TCR was sampled from a young man in good health. CDR3 region: CATRQGASTDTQYF. The DNA of the CDR3 is TGTGCCACCCGCCAGGGGGCGAGCACAGATACGCAGTATTTT.